This entry lists 8 T cell receptor beta chains sequenced from one sample in a study of T cells after yellow fever vaccination. TCRdb itself ran the 5' RACE reads through MiXCR, one entry per CDR3 protein. The data contain about 370,000 distinct CDR3 sequences, around 10% of them seen just once; the ten biggest clones take up about 17%. Sequenced material: PBMCs, taken on the day of the first yellow fever vaccination. These receptors originate from a man younger than 35 who received the YFV17D yellow fever vaccine.

This clonotype appeared a few times. The CDR3 nucleotides are TGTGCCAGCAGGGCGGGACAGGGGGCTTTTTACGAGCAGTACTTC. Protein: CASRAGQGAFYEQYF. The chain links TRBV2 to TRBJ2-7; 12 positions agree with TRBD1. Unmatched junction bases numbered 7, after V lost 6 bases and J lost 4 bases. The germline V gene has CDR1 SNHLY and CDR2 FYNNEI. The CDR3 is 15 residues long.

This clonotype appeared a few times. The V gene is TRBV7-9, the J gene TRBJ1-2; perhaps TRBD1 as D (6 bases). The ends were cut back, 1 base at V and 5 bases at J, with 14 bases in the middle. This CDR3 is built from 15 residues. Germline CDR1 and CDR2: SEHNR and FQNEAQ (reference sequence). CDR3 in amino acids: CASSLEIAGEYGYTF. CDR3 DNA: TGTGCCAGCAGCTTAGAAATTGCAGGGGAGTATGGCTACACCTTC.

The V call is TRBV12-3 or TRBV12-4, the J call TRBJ1-5; D is ambiguous. This CDR3 is 15 amino acids long. V lost 2 bases, J lost 12 bases, and 20 bases lay in between. For the CDR3, the DNA is TGTGCCAGCAGTTTACGTCGGGGAGTACGAGAACACCAGCATTTT. Protein product: CASSLRRGVREHQHF.

J is TRBJ2-3 and V is TRBV3-1, with D tentatively TRBD2 (8 bases). The germline V and J ends were trimmed by 7 bases and 0 bases, with 20 bases remaining between them. CDR1 is LGHDT, CDR2 YNNKEL, per germline (reference sequence). The CDR3 extends over 17 amino acids. CDR3 bases: TGTGCCAGCACCCGAGGGGGCGGGGGGCCAAGCACAGATACGCAGTATTTT. Translated: CASTRGGGGPSTDTQYF.

The genes are TRBV28 and TRBJ1-2, with unresolved D. The CDR3 is 14 residues long. CDR1 MDHEN and CDR2 SYDVKM come from the germline V gene. V was clipped by 6 bases and J by 3 bases, with 14 bases between them. The CDR3 here is CASSSTVIYYGYTF. In DNA form, the CDR3 reads TGTGCCAGCAGCTCCACAGTAATTTACTATGGCTACACCTTC.

This chain connects TRBV7-9 to TRBJ2-5; 8 nucleotides agree with TRBD2. The V gene end was trimmed by 3 bases and the J gene end by 0 bases; junction bases not matched to a gene: 9. CDR1 is SEHNR, CDR2 FQNEAQ, per germline (reference sequence). The CDR3 has 17 amino acids. The CDR3 region has the DNA TGTGCCAGCAGCTTCCTTCGGGAGGGGGTGTACCAAGAGACCCAGTACTTC. Protein: CASSFLREGVYQETQYF.

This clonotype was counted many times. The chain has TRBV12-3 or TRBV12-4 and TRBJ2-1; D is unresolved. CDR3 size: 12 residues. V was shortened by 3 bases and J by 6 bases, with 6 bases between the two germline ends. The CDR3 is CASSFYRNEQFF. CDR3 in DNA: TGTGCCAGCAGTTTTTACCGCAATGAGCAGTTCTTC.

As to this clonotype: This may come from a read error, since a much larger clone is one base off. The J gene is TRBJ2-3, the V gene TRBV4-2; TRBD2 matches 12 bases. Germline CDR1 LGHNA, CDR2 YNFKEQ. The V segment lost 6 bases and the J segment 2 bases; nucleotides outside the gene matches: 3. This CDR3 region has 15 residues. The CDR3: CASSRLAGVTDTQYF. DNA of the CDR3: TGTGCCAGCAGTCGACTAGCGGGGGTCACAGATACGCAGTATTTT.